Listed here are 27 T cell receptor beta chains from one sample, sequenced in a study of shared clonotypes between healthy human individuals. Libraries were prepared by immunoSEQ multiplex PCR; TCRdb keeps only in-frame clonotypes and omits some of them. The sample gives some 2,100,000 clones, about 94% of which show up once; roughly 0.13% is in the top ten. Source material: naive CD4+ T cells sorted from blood. As to subset: CD45RA+ positively selected. The receptors originated from a man aged 18 to 29 in good health.

On this clone: The germline gene is not matched at one end of the junction; a read error may be the cause. This chain links TRBV5-1 with TRBJ2-2; 8 bases are shared with TRBD2. Germline-derived CDR1 and CDR2 are SGHRS and YFSETQ. The CDR3 is 17 residues long. CDR3 amino acids: CASSFTLGGRNAGELFF. The CDR3 coding sequence is TGCGCCAGCAGCTTTACCCTCGGCGGGAGGAACGCCGGGGAGCTGTTTTTT.

The V call is TRBV28, the J call TRBJ1-2; 9 bases map to TRBD1. The germline CDR1 and CDR2 sequences are MDHEN and SYDVKM. The CDR3 contains 14 residues. Losses at the gene ends were 8 bases for V and 7 bases for J; bases not matched to a gene: 11. The CDR3 region has the DNA TGTGCCAGCGGACCGACACAGGGGGCTTCTGGCTACACCTTC. It encodes CASGPTQGASGYTF.

The J gene is TRBJ2-1, the V gene TRBV6-5; 12 nucleotides align to TRBD2. This CDR3 comprises 15 residues. Germline V CDR1 and CDR2: MNHEY, SVGAGI. The V gene end was trimmed by 6 bases and the J gene end by 10 bases; junction bases not matched to a gene: 10. DNA for the CDR3: TGTGCCAGCAGCTCCCTAGCGGGAGGGCTGGGGGAGCAGTTCTTC. Translated: CASSSLAGGLGEQFF.

The genes are TRBV28 and TRBJ2-7; D is uncertain. In germline, CDR1 is MDHEN, CDR2 SYDVKM. The CDR3 consists of 12 residues. V lost 6 bases and J lost 3, with 9 bases in between. The CDR3 DNA reads as TGTGCCAGCAGCCAGACCCTCTACGAGCAGTACTTC. This translates into CASSQTLYEQYF.

This clone has just one count. This chain links TRBV4-1 with TRBJ1-6, with 8 bases identical to TRBD1. Unmatched junction bases numbered 12, after V lost 3 bases and J lost 5 bases. Germline V gene sequence: CDR1 MGHRA, CDR2 YSYEKL. This CDR3 is built from 18 residues. The CDR3 region is CASSQTSSQGANNSPLHF. In DNA, the CDR3 is TGCGCCAGCAGCCAGACCTCGAGTCAGGGGGCGAATAATTCACCCCTCCACTTT.

CDR3 DNA: TGTGCCAGCAGCCCCCCAGGACAGGGATATGGCTACACCTTC. Translation: CASSPPGQGYGYTF. This chain connects TRBV9 to TRBJ1-2; 8 nucleotides align to TRBD1. CDR1 is SGDLS and CDR2 is YYNGEE in the germline V gene. CDR3 length: 14 residues. Trimming removed 4 bases from V and 5 bases from J; junction bases left unmatched: 7.

The chain combines TRBV29-1 with TRBJ2-7; no firm D call. There are 13 residues in the CDR3. Germline CDR1 and CDR2: SQVTM and ANQGSEA. V was trimmed by 7 bases and J by 0 bases, leaving 13 bases between them. For the CDR3, the DNA is TGCAGCGCAACCCCCCGGAACTCCTACGAGCAGTACTTC. As protein: CSATPRNSYEQYF.

This sequence joins TRBV18 and TRBJ2-6, with D unclear. The V gene's germline CDR1 is KGHSH and CDR2 LQKENI. With 2 bases removed from V and 4 bases from J, the gap between germline ends came to 15 bases. The length of the CDR3 is 17 residues. The CDR3 here is CASSPKRSGTGANVLTF. As DNA, the CDR3 is TGTGCCAGCTCACCAAAGAGGTCAGGTACCGGGGCCAACGTCCTGACTTTC.

The rearrangement joins TRBV27 to TRBJ2-7; maybe TRBD2 (6 bases). The CDR3 contains 14 residues. Looked up from germline, CDR1 is MNHEY and CDR2 is SMNVEV (reference sequence). V was clipped by 10 bases and J by 6 bases, with 22 bases between them. As DNA, the CDR3 is TGTGCCACCACAAAGTCCCCGGGGGTTGGCGAGCAGTACTTC. It is translated as CATTKSPGVGEQYF.

The chain recombines TRBV30 with TRBJ1-2, with D hard to call. Per the germline V gene, CDR1 is GTSNPN and CDR2 is SVGIG (reference sequence). Trimming stripped 3 bases from V and 4 bases from J, with 12 bases between. The CDR3 extends over 13 amino acids. This chain's CDR3 is CAWRAELGYGYTF. CDR3 DNA: TGTGCCTGGAGGGCAGAGCTCGGCTATGGCTACACCTTC.

V is TRBV28 and J is TRBJ2-3, with unresolved D. Per germline, CDR1 MDHEN and CDR2 SYDVKM. The CDR3 is made up of 12 amino acids. V was pared by 4 bases and J by 4 bases, with 6 bases between. In DNA form, the CDR3 reads TGTGCCAGCAGTTCAATCGCAGATACGCAGTATTTT. It is translated as CASSSIADTQYF.

The chain combines TRBV10-3 with TRBJ1-4; 7 bases agree with TRBD1. CDR1 and CDR2 from the germline V gene are ENHRY and SYGVKD. This CDR3 comprises 16 residues. V lost 10 bases to trimming and J lost 0 bases; unmatched junction nucleotides: 11. DNA for the CDR3: TGTGCCAGACCAGGGACAGCCCATGCAACTAATGAAAAACTGTTTTTT. This sequence encodes CARPGTAHATNEKLFF.

Details on this clone: Other DNA sequences of this sample code for an identical CDR3. The V and J genes are TRBV5-1 and TRBJ2-7; 9 nucleotides align to TRBD1. The germline V gene has CDR1 SGHRS and CDR2 YFSETQ. This CDR3 has 14 residues. Trimming cost V 4 bases and J 4 bases; bases outside gene matches: 6. The CDR3 DNA reads as TGCGCCAGCAGCCGCCGGGACAGGGAGTACGAGCAGTACTTC. Its translation: CASSRRDREYEQYF.

This chain joins TRBV6-1 and TRBJ2-7; 8 nucleotides line up with TRBD1. The CDR3 totals 14 residues. V was clipped by 6 bases and J by 5 bases; unmatched bases: 9. CDR1 is MNHNS and CDR2 is SASEGT in the germline V gene. CDR3 in DNA: TGTGCCAGCAGCTATGGACAGGGTAGCCACGAGCAGTACTTC. Its protein is CASSYGQGSHEQYF.

V gene TRBV15 combines with J gene TRBJ1-1, with 7 bases matching TRBD1. V was clipped by 4 bases and J by 1 base; unmatched bases: 6. Germline CDR1 LNHNV, CDR2 YYDKDF (reference sequence). This CDR3 is 15 amino acids long. CDR3 sequence (DNA): TGTGCCACCAGCATTGGGTCAGGGGGGAACACTGAAGCTTTCTTT. Amino acid sequence: CATSIGSGGNTEAFF.

This clone was counted a single time. The V gene is TRBV27, the J gene TRBJ1-2; D is unresolved. V was cut by 6 bases and J by 13 bases, with 24 bases left in between. Germline CDR1 reads MNHEY; CDR2 reads SMNVEV (reference sequence). The CDR3 loop spans 14 amino acids. The CDR3 DNA follows: TGTGCCAGCAGCCCTAACACTTGGATAGGGAGTGGCACCTTC. Protein sequence: CASSPNTWIGSGTF.

The chain combines TRBV6-6 with TRBJ1-2; D is undetermined. V lost 2 bases and J lost 4, with 14 bases in between. Germline V gives CDR1 MNHNY, CDR2 SVGAGI (reference sequence). The CDR3 length is 15 residues. CDR3 nucleotides: TGTGCCAGCAGTTACAATGGGGATCTCGGCTATGGCTACACCTTC. It translates to CASSYNGDLGYGYTF.

The chain combines TRBV7-3 with TRBJ1-1; 7 bases align to TRBD1. Germline V CDR1 and CDR2: SGHTA, FQGTGA. This CDR3 is 14 amino acids long. The J segment lost 4 bases and the V segment lost 2 bases, leaving 4 bases of the junction unmatched. The CDR3 DNA reads TGTGCCAGCAGCTTACAGGGGGGGAGCACTGAAGCTTTCTTT. Translated, it gives CASSLQGGSTEAFF.

V is TRBV7-2 and J is TRBJ2-7; D gene unclear. Germline V CDR1 and CDR2: SGHTA, FQGNSA. The V end was cut by 6 bases, the J end by 3 bases, with 12 bases between. The CDR3 contains 13 residues. The CDR3 loop reads CASRRESNYEQYF. CDR3 DNA: TGTGCCAGCAGAAGGGAAAGCAACTACGAGCAGTACTTC.

The chain combines TRBV6-5 with TRBJ2-5; 8 bases match TRBD2. Per the germline V gene, CDR1 is MNHEY and CDR2 is SVGAGI. The length of the CDR3 is 16 residues. Unmatched junction bases numbered 9, after V lost 0 bases and J lost 6 bases. The CDR3 nucleotides read TGTGCCAGCAGTTACTCGGCTGCGGGGGGCCCCAAGACCCAGTACTTC. This codes for CASSYSAAGGPKTQYF.

The CDR3 protein is CASSPRGSGASSSYNEQFF. The CDR3, as DNA: TGTGCCAGCAGCCCTCGGGGTAGCGGGGCTTCGAGCTCCTACAATGAGCAGTTCTTC. This chain connects TRBV7-3 to TRBJ2-1; 8 bases match TRBD2. Per the germline V gene, CDR1 is SGHTA and CDR2 is FQGTGA. The CDR3 has 19 residues. J was trimmed by 0 bases and V by 5 bases; bases with no gene match: 15.

This chain joins TRBV7-2 and TRBJ2-5, with D hard to call. Germline CDR1 SGHTA, CDR2 FQGNSA. With 0 bases removed from V and 1 base from J, the gap between germline ends came to 12 bases. This CDR3 is built from 16 residues. CDR3 residues: CASSLATTQAQETQYF. CDR3 coding DNA: TGTGCCAGCAGCTTAGCGACGACTCAGGCCCAAGAGACCCAGTACTTC.

This chain connects TRBV18 to TRBJ2-7; the D is unclear. The CDR3 covers 14 residues. Deletions cut 4 bases from V and 2 bases from J, with 12 bases between. Germline loops: CDR1 KGHSH, CDR2 LQKENI. The CDR3 region is CASSQDQDPYEQYF. CDR3 in DNA: TGTGCCAGCTCACAAGACCAGGACCCCTACGAGCAGTACTTC.

This chain links TRBV28 with TRBJ1-2, with TRBD1 matching over 7 bases. The CDR3 is made up of 13 amino acids. Germline values: CDR1 MDHEN, CDR2 SYDVKM. Losses at the gene ends were 1 base for V and 11 bases for J; bases not matched to a gene: 7. CDR3 residues: CASSLSGQILYTF. CDR3 bases: TGTGCCAGCAGTTTATCGGGACAGATCCTGTACACCTTC.

Details on this clone: Within the sample, other DNA sequences also encode this same CDR3. The J gene is TRBJ2-6, the V gene TRBV5-1, with D maybe TRBD2 (6 bases). V lost 2 bases and J 0 bases, leaving 6 bases between the germline ends. The CDR3 length is 15 residues. The V gene's germline CDR1 is SGHRS and CDR2 YFSETQ. CDR3 loop: CASSFGGSGANVLTF. The CDR3 region has the DNA TGCGCCAGCAGCTTCGGGGGCTCTGGGGCCAACGTCCTGACTTTC.

This chain uses TRBV6-5 with TRBJ2-1; the match to TRBD2 covers 10 bases. CDR3 size: 16 residues. After removal of 0 bases from V and 7 bases from J, the junction contained 6 bases not matched to a gene. Germline CDR1 and CDR2: MNHEY and SVGAGI. Written as DNA, the CDR3 is TGTGCCAGCAGTTACTCCGATAGCGGGAGGAGAAATGAGCAGTTCTTC. It specifies CASSYSDSGRRNEQFF.

This chain links TRBV29-1 with TRBJ1-5, with D possibly TRBD1 on 5 matching bases. The CDR3 covers 14 residues. V was pared by 5 bases and J by 0 bases, with 11 bases between. Germline CDR1 SQVTM, CDR2 ANQGSEA. CDR3 amino acids: CSVRTGGSNQPQHF. The CDR3 DNA follows: TGCAGCGTTAGGACGGGGGGTAGCAATCAGCCCCAGCATTTT.